This record covers a single TCR beta chain. It lacks a known antigen. Nothing much larger sits one base from this clone, and base qualities are not available. All donors were healthy Caucasians. The twin cohort consisted of three pairs of female monozygotic twins, all aged 18 to 29 years. Peripheral blood mononuclear cells were used as the source from which RNA for TCR libraries was isolated. The sample originates from a study of identical twins (dated by TCRdb to 2016 to 2017). Turning to the overall study: To test whether fetal clonotypes persist, this study deep-sequenced TCR alpha and beta repertoires from monozygotic twins, from unrelated adults of various ages, and from cord blood. To rule out contamination, replicate twin experiments were performed at different times with different library preparation protocols.

Broader findings and caveats from the paper: Compared with coincidental sharing between unrelated individuals, out-of-frame TCR alpha sequences shared between twins had an excess of sequences with low generation probability. Fewer insertions were carried by abundant cord blood beta clonotypes, a similar but weaker trend appeared in young adult naive repertoires, and no such trend appeared in memory repertoires. Zero-insertion analyses could be partly confounded by invariant T cells such as MAIT and iNKT, though diverse VJ usage argued against such confounding for most clonotypes. The excess sharing between twins in beta out-of-frame sequences was weaker because fewer shared sequences reduced the signal-to-noise ratio. Because the same donors could not be followed over many years, the conclusions depended on cross-sectional statistical analysis. Out-of-frame TCR alpha sharing in monozygotic twins was systematically underestimated by recombination models, whereas sharing between unrelated individuals was in agreement with the recombination models.

Taken from cysteine to phenylalanine, the CDR3 has 19 residues. Of all the DNA, just the CDR3 is kept, 57 bases in frame from base 1. As encoded in the germline V gene (reference sequence), CDR1 is SGHAT while CDR2 is FQDESV. V lost 5 bases and J lost 0 bases; the stretch between them is 25 bases long. The library was obtained by 5' RACE. The sequencer was an Illumina HiSeq 2000. A universal primer binding site was added through template switching, and the final cDNA carried a unique molecular identifier so that TCR cDNA molecules could be counted accurately. Specific primers in the conserved constant-segment region were used to synthesize first-strand cDNA for TCR alpha and beta chains. Each cDNA library was double barcoded, with a SMART-Mk sample barcode plus Illumina barcodes, to control for contamination. TruSeq adapter sequences, together with Illumina sample barcodes, were added in two successive PCR steps. TCR alpha and beta cDNA libraries were sequenced on the Illumina HiSeq platform with custom primers. The authors processed their data as follows. MiGEC was used to process raw reads and extract unique molecular identifiers, and MiXCR was used to find CDR3 positions. For each individual, recombination models were inferred using an EM algorithm with the repgenHMM and IGoR tools. Shared clonotypes were analyzed with the tcR package in R, and sharing was normalized by the product of cloneset sizes. Out-of-frame nonproductive sequences were analyzed to study raw recombination free of thymic and clonal selection effects. TCRdb's own reprocessing of the public reads used fastp at Q25 and MiXCR and kept productive beta chains. Every entry covers one CDR3 protein and lists the most common genes and DNA from its rows. Clone size and V and J calls follow TCRdb, not the original study. A total of 690,000 or so distinct CDR3 sequences appear in this sample, 8.6% of them only once. The top ten constitute 0.75% to 1% of the sample.

This sample was also put to use in a study of yellow fever vaccine responses in identical twins. The second study also describes: The authors reported that the T cell response to vaccination in identical twins appeared partly convergent and partly personalized. In the study, vaccine-responding T cell clones were precisely tracked in identical twins.

The V gene is TRBV11-1 and the J gene is TRBJ2-5; perhaps TRBD1 is the D gene, with 5 bases matching. This receptor was taken from a young woman in good health. Sequencing was done on a sample of PBMCs. The CDR3 reads CASSLRIFVGATYQETQYF. The bases read TGTGCCAGCAGCCTTAGAATCTTCGTAGGGGCGACGTACCAAGAGACCCAGTACTTC. When the CDR3 is completed using the reference TRBV11-1 and TRBJ2-5 genes on either side, the full variable domain is EAEVAQSPRYKITEKSQAVAFWCDPISGHATLYWYRQILGQGPELLVQFQDESVVDDSQLPKDRFSAERLKGVDSTLKIQPAELGDSAMYLCASSLRIFVGATYQETQYFGPGTRLLVL.